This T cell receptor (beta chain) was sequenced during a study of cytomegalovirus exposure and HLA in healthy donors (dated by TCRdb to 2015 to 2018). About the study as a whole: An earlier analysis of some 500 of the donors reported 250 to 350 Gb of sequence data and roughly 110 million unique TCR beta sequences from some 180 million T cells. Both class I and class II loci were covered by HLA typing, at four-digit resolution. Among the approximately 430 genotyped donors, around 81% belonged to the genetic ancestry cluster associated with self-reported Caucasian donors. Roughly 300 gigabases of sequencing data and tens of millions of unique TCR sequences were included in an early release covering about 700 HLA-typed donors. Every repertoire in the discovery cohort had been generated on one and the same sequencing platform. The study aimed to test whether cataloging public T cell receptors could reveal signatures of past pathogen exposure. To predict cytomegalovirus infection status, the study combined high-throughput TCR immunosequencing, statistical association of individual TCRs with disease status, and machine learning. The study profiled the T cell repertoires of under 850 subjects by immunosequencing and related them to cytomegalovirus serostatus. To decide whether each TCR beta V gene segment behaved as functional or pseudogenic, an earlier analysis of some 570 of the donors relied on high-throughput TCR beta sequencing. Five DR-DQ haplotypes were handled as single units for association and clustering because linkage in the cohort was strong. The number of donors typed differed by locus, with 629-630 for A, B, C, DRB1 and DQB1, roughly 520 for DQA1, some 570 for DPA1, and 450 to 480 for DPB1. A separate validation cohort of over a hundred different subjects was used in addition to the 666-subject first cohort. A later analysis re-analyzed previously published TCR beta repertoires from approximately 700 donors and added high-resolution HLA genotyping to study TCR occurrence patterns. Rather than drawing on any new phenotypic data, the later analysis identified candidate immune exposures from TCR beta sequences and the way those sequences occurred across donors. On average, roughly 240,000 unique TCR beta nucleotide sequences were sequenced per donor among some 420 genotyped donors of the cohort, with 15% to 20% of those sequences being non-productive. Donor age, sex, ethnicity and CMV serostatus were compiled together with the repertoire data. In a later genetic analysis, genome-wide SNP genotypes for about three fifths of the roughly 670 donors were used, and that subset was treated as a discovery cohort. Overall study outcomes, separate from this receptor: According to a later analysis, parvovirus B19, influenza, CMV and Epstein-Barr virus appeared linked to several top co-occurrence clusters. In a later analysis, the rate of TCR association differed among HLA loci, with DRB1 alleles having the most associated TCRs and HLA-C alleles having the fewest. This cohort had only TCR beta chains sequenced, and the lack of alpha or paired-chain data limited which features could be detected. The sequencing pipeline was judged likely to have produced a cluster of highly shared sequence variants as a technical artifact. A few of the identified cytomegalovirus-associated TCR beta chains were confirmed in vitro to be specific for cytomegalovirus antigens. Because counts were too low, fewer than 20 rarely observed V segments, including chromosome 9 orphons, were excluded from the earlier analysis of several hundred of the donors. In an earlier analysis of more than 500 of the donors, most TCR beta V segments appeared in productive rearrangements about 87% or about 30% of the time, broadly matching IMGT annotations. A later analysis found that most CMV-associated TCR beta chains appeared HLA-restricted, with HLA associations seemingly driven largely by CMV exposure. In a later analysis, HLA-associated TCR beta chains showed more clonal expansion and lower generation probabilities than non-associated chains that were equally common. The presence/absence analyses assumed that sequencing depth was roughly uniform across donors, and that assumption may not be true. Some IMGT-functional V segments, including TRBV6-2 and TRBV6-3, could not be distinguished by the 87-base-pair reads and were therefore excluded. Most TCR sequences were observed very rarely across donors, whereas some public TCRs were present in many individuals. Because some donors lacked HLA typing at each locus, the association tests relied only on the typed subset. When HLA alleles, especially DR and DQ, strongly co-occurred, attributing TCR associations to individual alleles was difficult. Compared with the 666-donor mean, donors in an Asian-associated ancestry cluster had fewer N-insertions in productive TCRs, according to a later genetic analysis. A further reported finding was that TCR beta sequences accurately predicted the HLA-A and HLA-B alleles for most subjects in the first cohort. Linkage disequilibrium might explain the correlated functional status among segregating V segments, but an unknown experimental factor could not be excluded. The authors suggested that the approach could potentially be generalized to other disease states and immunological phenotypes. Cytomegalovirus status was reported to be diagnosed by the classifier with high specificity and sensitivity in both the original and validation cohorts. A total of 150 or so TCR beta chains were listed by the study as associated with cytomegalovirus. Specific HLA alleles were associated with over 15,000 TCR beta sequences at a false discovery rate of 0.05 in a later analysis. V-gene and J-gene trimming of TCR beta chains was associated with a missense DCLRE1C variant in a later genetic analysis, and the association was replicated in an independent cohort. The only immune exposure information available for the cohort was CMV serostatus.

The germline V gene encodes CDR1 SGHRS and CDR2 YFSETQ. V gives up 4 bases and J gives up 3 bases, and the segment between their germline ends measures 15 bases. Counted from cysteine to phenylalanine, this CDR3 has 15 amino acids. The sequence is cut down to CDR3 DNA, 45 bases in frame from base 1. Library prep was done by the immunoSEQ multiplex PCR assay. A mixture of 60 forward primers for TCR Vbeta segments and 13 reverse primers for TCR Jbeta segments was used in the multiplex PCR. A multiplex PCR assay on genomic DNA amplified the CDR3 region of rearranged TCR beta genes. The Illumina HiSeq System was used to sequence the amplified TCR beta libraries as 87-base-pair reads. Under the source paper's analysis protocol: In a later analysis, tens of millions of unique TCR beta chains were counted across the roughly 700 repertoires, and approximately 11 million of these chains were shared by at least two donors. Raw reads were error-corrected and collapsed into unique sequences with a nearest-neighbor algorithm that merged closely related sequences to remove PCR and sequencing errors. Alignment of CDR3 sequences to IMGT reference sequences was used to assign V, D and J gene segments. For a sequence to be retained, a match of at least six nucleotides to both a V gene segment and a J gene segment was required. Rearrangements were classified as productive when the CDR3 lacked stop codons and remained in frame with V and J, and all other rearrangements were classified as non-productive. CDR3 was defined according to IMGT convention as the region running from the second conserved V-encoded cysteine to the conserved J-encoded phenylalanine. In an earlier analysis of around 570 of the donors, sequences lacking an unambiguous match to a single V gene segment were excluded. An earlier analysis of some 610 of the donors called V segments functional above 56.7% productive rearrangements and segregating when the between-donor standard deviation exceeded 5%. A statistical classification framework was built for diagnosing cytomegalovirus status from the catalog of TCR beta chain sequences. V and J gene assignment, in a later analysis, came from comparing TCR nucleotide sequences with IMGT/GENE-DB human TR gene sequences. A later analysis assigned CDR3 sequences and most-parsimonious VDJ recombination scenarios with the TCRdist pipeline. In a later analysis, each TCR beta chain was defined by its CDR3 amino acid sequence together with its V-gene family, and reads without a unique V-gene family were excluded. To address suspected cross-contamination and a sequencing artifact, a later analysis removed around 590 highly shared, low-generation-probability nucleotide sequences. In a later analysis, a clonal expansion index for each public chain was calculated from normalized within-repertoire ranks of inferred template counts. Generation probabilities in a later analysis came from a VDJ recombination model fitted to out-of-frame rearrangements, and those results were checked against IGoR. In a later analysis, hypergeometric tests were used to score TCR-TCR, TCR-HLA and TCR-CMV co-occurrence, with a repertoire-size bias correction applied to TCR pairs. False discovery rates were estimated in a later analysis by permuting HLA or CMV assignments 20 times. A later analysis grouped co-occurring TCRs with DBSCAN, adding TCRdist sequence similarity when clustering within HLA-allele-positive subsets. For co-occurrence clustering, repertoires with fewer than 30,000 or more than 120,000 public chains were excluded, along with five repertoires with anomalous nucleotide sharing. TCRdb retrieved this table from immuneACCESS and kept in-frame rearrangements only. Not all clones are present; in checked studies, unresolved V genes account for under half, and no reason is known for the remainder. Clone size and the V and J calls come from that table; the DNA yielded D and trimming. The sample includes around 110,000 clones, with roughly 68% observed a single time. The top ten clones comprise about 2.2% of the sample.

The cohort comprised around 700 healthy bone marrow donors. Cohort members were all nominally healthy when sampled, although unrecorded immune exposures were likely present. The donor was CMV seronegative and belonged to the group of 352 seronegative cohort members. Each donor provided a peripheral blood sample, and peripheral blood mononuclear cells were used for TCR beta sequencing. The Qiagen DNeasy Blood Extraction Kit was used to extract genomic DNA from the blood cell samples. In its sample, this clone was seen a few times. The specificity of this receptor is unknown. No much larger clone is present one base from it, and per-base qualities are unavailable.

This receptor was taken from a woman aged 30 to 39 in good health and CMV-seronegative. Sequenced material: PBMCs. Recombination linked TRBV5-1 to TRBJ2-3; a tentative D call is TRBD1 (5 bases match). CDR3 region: CASSVAGARTDTQYF. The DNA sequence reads TGCGCCAGCAGCGTGGCTGGGGCGCGGACAGATACGCAGTATTTT.